This T cell receptor (beta chain) is drawn from a study of follicular helper T cells after annual influenza vaccination. Stated time point: 2014-2015 season, 7 days after vaccination. Donors were community-dwelling with no influenza vaccine in the prior 6 months. Vaccine contraindications, substance abuse, HIV/AIDS, active malignancy and active illness excluded donors. Sorted cTfh were non-naive CD4+CXCR5+PD-1+, either ICOS+CD38+ or ICOS-CD38-. General study results and limits: ICOS-CD38- cTfh most often held earlier Day 7 ICOS+CD38+ clones.

Clones were read by immunoSEQ multiplex PCR, and TCRdb kept only the in-frame ones, dropping some. The sample contains 1,200 or so clones, about 63% of which appear only once. Germline V gene sequence: CDR1 KGHSH, CDR2 LQKENI. V was trimmed by 6 bases and J by 5 bases, leaving 22 bases between them. The CDR3 loop spans 16 amino acids. In regard to this clone: Its antigen remains unidentified.

The sequencing here drew on CXCR5+ CD38+ circulating T follicular helper cells from blood, taken 7 days after influenza vaccination. Subset meaning: circulating Tfh, non-naive CD4+CXCR5+PD-1+ (ICOS+CD38+ or ICOS-CD38-). The sequence was obtained from an adult who received the influenza vaccine. V is TRBV18 and J is TRBJ2-5; possible D gene TRBD2, 5 bases. This CDR3 is CASSLYSTNPGETQYF. CDR3 nucleotide sequence: TGTGCCAGCTCGCTCTACTCCACTAACCCGGGGGAGACCCAGTACTTC.